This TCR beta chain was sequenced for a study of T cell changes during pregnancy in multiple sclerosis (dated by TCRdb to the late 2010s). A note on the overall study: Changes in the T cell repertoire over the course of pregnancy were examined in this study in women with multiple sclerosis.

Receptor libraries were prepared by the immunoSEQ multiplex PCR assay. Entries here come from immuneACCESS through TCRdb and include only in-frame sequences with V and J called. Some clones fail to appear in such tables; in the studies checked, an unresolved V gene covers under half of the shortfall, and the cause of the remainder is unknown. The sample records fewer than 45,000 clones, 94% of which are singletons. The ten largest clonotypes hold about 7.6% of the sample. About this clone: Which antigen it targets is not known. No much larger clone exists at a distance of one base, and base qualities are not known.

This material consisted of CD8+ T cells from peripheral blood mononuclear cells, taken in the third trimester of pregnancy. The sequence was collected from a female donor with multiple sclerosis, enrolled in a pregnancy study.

At the DNA level, the sequence is TGTGCCAGCAGCCTCAGGGGGCAGTTGGGCTTCGCCGGCCGGGAGACCCAGTACTTC. Its translation reads: CASSLRGQLGFAGRETQYF. The chain is encoded by TRBV13 joined to TRBJ2-5; a stretch of 8 junction bases matches TRBD1. CDR1 PRHDT and CDR2 FYEKMQ were looked up in the germline V gene (reference sequence). The CDR3 runs 19 residues from the cysteine to the phenylalanine. CDR3 DNA only is kept here, 57 bases in frame from base 1. The V end gives up 5 bases and the J end 5 bases, leaving 22 bases in the junction not matched to a gene.